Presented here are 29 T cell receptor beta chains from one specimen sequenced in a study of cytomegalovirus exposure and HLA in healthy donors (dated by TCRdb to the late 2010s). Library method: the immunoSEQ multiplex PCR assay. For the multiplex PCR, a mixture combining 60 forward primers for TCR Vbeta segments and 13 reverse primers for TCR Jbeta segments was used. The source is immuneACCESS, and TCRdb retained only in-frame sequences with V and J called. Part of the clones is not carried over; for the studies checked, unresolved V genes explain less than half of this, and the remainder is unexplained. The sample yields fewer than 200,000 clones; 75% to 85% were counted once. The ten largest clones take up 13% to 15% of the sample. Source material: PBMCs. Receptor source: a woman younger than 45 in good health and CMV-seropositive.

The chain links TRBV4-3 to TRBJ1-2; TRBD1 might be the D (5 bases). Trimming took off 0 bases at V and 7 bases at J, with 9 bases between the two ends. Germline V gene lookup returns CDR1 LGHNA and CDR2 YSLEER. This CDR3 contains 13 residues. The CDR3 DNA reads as TGCGCCAGCAGCCAAGATCGGGGGGTTGGCTACACCTTC. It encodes CASSQDRGVGYTF.

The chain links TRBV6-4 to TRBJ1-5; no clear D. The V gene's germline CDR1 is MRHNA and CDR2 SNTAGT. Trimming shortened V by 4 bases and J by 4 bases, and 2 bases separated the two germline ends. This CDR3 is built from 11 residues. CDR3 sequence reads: CASSANQPQHF. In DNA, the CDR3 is TGTGCCAGCAGTGCAAATCAGCCCCAGCATTTT.

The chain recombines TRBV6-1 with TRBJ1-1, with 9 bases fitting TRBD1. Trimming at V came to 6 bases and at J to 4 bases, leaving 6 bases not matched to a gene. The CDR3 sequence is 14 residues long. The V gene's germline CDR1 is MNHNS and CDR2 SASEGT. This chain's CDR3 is CASSRDRVATEAFF. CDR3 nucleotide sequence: TGTGCCAGCAGCCGGGACAGGGTGGCCACTGAAGCTTTCTTT.

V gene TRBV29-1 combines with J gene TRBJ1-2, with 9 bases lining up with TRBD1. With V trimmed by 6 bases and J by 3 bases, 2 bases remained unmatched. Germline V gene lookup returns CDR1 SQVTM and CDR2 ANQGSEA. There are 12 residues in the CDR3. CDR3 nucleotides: TGCAGCGTGTGGGACAGGGACTATGGCTACACCTTC. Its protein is CSVWDRDYGYTF. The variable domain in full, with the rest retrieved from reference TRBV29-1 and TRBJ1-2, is SAVISQKPSRDICQRGTSLTIQCQVDSQVTMMFWYRQQPGQSLTLIATANQGSEATYESGFVIDKFPISRPNLTFSTLTVSNMSPEDSSIYLCSVWDRDYGYTFGSGTRLTVV.

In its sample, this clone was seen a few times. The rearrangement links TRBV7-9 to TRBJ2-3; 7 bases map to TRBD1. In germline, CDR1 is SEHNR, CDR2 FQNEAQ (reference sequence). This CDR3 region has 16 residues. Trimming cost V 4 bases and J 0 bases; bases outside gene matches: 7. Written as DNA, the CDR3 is TGTGCCAGCAGCTCGTACAGGGGTCATAGCACAGATACGCAGTATTTT. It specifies CASSSYRGHSTDTQYF.

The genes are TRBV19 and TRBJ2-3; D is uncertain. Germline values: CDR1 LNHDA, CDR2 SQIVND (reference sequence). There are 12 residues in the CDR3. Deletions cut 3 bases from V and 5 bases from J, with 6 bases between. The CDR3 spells CASSIRGDTQYF. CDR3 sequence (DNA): TGTGCCAGTAGTATCAGAGGAGATACGCAGTATTTT.

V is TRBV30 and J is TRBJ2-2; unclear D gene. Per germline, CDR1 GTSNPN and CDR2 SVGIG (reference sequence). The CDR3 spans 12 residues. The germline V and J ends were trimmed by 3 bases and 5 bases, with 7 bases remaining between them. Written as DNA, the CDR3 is TGTGCCTGGAGCACTTCGACCGGGGAGCTGTTTTTT. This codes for CAWSTSTGELFF.

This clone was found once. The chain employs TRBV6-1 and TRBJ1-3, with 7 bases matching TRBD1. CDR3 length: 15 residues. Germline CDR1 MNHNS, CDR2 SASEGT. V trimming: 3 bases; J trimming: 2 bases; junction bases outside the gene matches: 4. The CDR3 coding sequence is TGTGCCAGCAGTGACGGGACAGTTACTGGAAACACCATATATTTT. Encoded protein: CASSDGTVTGNTIYF.

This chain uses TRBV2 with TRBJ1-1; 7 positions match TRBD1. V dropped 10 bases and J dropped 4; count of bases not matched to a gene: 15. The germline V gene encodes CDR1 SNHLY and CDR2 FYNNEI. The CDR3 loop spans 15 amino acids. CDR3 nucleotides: TGTGCCAACCAGGGACAGACCCCCGAGGGCACTGAAGCTTTCTTT. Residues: CANQGQTPEGTEAFF.

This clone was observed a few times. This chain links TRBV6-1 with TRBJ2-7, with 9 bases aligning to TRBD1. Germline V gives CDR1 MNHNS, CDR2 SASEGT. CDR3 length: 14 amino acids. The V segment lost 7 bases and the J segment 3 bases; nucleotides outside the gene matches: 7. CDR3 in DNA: TGTGCCAGCATCCTGGACAGGGGACTCTACGAGCAGTACTTC. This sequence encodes CASILDRGLYEQYF.

The CDR3 here is CAIRNGAYEQYF. In DNA form, the CDR3 reads TGTGCCATCCGTAACGGAGCCTACGAGCAGTACTTC. The chain combines TRBV10-3 with TRBJ2-7; D unclear. This CDR3 is built from 12 residues. V was trimmed by 8 bases and J by 2 bases, leaving 10 bases between them. Germline values: CDR1 ENHRY, CDR2 SYGVKD.

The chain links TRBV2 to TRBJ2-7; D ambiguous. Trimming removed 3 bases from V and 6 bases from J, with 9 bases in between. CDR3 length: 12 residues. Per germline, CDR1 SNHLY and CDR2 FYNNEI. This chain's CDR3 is CASSDTLLEQYF. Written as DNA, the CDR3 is TGTGCCAGCAGTGACACCTTACTCGAGCAGTACTTC.

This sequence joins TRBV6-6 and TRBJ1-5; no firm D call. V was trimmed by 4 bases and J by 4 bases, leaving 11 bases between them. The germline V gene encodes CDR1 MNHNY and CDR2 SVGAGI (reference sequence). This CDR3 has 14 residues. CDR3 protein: CASSLETANQPQHF. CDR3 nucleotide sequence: TGTGCCAGCAGTTTGGAGACGGCTAATCAGCCCCAGCATTTT.

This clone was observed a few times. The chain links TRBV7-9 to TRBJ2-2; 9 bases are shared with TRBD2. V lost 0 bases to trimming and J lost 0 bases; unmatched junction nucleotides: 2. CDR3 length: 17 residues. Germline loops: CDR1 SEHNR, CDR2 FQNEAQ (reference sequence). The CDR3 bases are TGTGCCAGCAGCTTAGCTGGACTAGCGACGAACACCGGGGAGCTGTTTTTT. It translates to CASSLAGLATNTGELFF.

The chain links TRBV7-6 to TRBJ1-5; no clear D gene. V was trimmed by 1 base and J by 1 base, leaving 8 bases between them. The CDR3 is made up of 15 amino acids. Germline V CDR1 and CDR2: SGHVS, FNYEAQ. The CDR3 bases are TGTGCCAGCAGCTTAGAACCACTCAGCAATCAGCCCCAGCATTTT. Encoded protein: CASSLEPLSNQPQHF.

The CDR3 sequence: CASSESGYGYTF. In nucleotides, the CDR3 is TGTGCCAGCAGTGAATCGGGGTATGGCTACACCTTC. The gene calls are TRBV2 and TRBJ1-2; D remains unclear. The germline V gene encodes CDR1 SNHLY and CDR2 FYNNEI. V lost 2 bases and J lost 5, with 6 bases in between. This CDR3 comprises 12 residues.

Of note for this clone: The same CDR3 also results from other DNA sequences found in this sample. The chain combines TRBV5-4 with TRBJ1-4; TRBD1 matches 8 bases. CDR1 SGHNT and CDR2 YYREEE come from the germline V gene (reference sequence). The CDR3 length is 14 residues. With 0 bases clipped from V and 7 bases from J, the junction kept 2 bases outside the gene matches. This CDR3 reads CASSLGQGAEKLFF. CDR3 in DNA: TGTGCCAGCAGCTTGGGGCAGGGGGCTGAAAAACTGTTTTTT.

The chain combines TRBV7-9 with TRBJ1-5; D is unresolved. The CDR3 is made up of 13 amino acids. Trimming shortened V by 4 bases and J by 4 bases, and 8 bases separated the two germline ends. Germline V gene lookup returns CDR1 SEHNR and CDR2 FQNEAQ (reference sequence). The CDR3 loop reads CASSYGENQPQHF. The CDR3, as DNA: TGTGCCAGCAGCTACGGGGAAAATCAGCCCCAGCATTTT.

As DNA, the CDR3 is TGTGCCAGCGGAAAAGACAGCCCCCAACAGTACTTC. As protein: CASGKDSPQQYF. The V gene is TRBV11-2, the J gene TRBJ2-7; D perhaps matches TRBD1 (5 bases). The CDR3 is 12 amino acids. V lost 8 bases to trimming and J lost 10 bases, with 18 bases between them. Germline CDR1 and CDR2: SGHAT and FQNNGV.

CDR3 DNA: TGTGCCAGCAAGAGAGGGACTTACTTCACAGATACGCAGTATTTT. This codes for CASKRGTYFTDTQYF. The chain carries TRBV6-1 and TRBJ2-3; tentatively, D is TRBD2 (6 bases). Germline lookup yields CDR1 MNHNS and CDR2 SASEGT. The CDR3 spans 15 residues. Trimming left V 7 bases short and J 2 bases short, with 16 bases between.

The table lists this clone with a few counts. For the CDR3, the DNA is TGTGCCAGCCGCACCTCTAGTGGGAGCACCTACGAGCAGTACTTC. This sequence encodes CASRTSSGSTYEQYF. J is TRBJ2-7 and V is TRBV28, with D maybe TRBD2 (5 bases). The CDR3 consists of 15 residues. In germline, CDR1 is MDHEN, CDR2 SYDVKM. The V gene lost 8 bases and the J gene lost 2 bases, with 19 bases spanning the gap.

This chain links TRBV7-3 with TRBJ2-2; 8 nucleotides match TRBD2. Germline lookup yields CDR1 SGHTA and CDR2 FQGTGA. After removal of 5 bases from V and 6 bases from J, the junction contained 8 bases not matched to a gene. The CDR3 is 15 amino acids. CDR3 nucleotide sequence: TGTGCCAGCAGCAGGGGTAGCGGGATGTCCGGGGAGCTGTTTTTT. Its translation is CASSRGSGMSGELFF.

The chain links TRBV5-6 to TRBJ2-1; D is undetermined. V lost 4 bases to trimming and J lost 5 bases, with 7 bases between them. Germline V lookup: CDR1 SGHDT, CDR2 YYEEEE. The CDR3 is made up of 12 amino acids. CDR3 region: CASSPQDNEQFF. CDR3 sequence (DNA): TGTGCCAGCAGCCCCCAGGACAATGAGCAGTTCTTC.

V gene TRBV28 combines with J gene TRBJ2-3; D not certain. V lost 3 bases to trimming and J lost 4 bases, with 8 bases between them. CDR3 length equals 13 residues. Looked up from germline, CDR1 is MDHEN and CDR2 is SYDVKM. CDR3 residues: CASSFVEADTQYF. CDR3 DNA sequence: TGTGCCAGCAGTTTTGTAGAGGCAGATACGCAGTATTTT.

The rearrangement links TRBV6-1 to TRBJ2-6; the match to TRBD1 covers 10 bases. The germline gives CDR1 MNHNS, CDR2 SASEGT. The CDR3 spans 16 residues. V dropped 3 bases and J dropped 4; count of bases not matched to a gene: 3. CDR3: CASSDGTGDGANVLTF. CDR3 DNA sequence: TGTGCCAGCAGTGATGGGACAGGGGACGGGGCCAACGTCCTGACTTTC.

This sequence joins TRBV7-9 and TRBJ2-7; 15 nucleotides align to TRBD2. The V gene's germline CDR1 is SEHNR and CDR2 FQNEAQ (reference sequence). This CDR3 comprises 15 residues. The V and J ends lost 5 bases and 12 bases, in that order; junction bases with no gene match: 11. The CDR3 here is CASSPPGTSGRLMYF. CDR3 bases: TGTGCCAGCAGCCCCCCCGGGACTAGCGGGAGGTTAATGTACTTC.

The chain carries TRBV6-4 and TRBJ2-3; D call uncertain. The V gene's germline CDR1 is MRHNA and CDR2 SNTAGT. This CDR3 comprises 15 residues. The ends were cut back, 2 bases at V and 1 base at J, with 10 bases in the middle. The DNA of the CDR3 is TGTGCCAGCAGTGACCCCGATCAGGGCACAGATACGCAGTATTTT. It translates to CASSDPDQGTDTQYF.

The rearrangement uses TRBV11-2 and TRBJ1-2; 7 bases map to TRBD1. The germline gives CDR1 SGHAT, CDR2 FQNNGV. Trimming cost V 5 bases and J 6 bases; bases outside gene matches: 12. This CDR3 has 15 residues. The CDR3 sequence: CASSPQPDRDDGYTF. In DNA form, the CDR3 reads TGTGCCAGCAGCCCGCAACCCGACAGGGACGATGGCTACACCTTC. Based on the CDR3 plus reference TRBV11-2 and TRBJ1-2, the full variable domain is EAGVAQSPRYKIIEKRQSVAFWCNPISGHATLYWYQQILGQGPKLLIQFQNNGVVDDSQLPKDRFSAERLKGVDSTLKIQPAKLEDSAVYLCASSPQPDRDDGYTFGSGTRLTVV.

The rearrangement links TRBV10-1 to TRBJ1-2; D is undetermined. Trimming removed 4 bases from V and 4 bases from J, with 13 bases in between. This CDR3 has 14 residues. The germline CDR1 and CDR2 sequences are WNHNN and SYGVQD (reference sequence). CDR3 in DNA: TGCGCCAGCAGTGCATCTTTGAGCGGCTATGGCTACACCTTC. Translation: CASSASLSGYGYTF.